The sequence of this TCR beta chain was determined in a study of cytotoxic CD8 clonotypes in ibrutinib-treated CLL (dated by TCRdb to the early 2020s). Concerning the study at large: The cohort was composed of about 10 relapsed/refractory and approximately 14 treatment-naive patients; IGHV unmutated status was identified in about 17 patients. Responses were partial in approximately 24 patients and complete in 2; after median about 63 months follow-up, around 14 stayed in remission and some twelve progressed. Response samples were obtained after a median of around 11 months of treatment, with a range of about 6 to 36 months. An average of roughly 250,000 productive templates and some 99,000 productive rearrangements was obtained per sample. Of the approximately 86 participants in the trial, 25 to 30 had longitudinal samples available. Cryopreserved peripheral blood mononuclear cells were collected before treatment, at response, and at either disease progression or sustained remission.

As to this clone: Its antigen is unknown. No clone much larger than this one lies a single base away; base qualities are absent.

For TCR beta library preparation, about 2 micrograms of genomic DNA was extracted from cryopreserved PBMCs. High-throughput TCR beta sequencing was performed on longitudinal blood samples from CLL patients receiving ibrutinib monotherapy. The patients were enrolled in a single-center, open-label phase 2 trial of ibrutinib monotherapy. General study outcomes and caveats: Public clonotypes were rare and either shrank or stayed stable during treatment, and the rise in clonality at ibrutinib response reflected expansion of private clonotypes. Sampling times were not matched between sustained-remission and progressing patients, and lymph node repertoires were not studied. Baseline clonality exceeded that of age-matched healthy donors and correlated strongly with circulating CD8+ T-cell counts. Clonality rose at ibrutinib response, remained stable during sustained remission, and dropped back toward baseline at progression.

The goal of deep resolution MiSeq sequencing was a depth between 1 in 1 million and 1 in 200,000 T cells, and coverage averaged 10x per clonotype. TCR beta libraries were generated with the immunoSEQ hsTCRB Kit. On the authors' methods: ImmunoSEQ Data Assistant and ImmunoSEQ Analyzer were used for data analysis, and V, D and J genes were assigned according to IMGT definitions. Clonality was computed as one minus normalized Shannon entropy of productive rearrangement frequencies, ranging from 0 to 1. Only overrepresented clonotypes making up at least 0.05% of the repertoire of each patient were included in the public clonotype analysis. Roughly 12 age-matched healthy donor repertoires from immuneACCESS were used as controls for clonality. This is the immuneACCESS table as TCRdb keeps it, with only in-frame sequences that have V and J called. A part of the clones is gone; compared with another copy, unresolved V genes explain less than half, and the rest is unexplained. V and J calls and clone size are as listed in that table; D and trimming were resolved from the DNA. The sample table lists hundreds of thousands of clones, roughly 79% of them with a count of one. The top ten constitute 6.5% to 8.5% of the sample.

V loses 5 bases, J loses 3 bases, and the germline ends lie 8 bases apart. CDR3 length: 12 amino acids, cysteine to phenylalanine. The sequence is cut down to CDR3 DNA, 36 bases in frame from base 1. As encoded in the germline V gene, CDR1 is SGHRS while CDR2 is YFSETQ. This sequence was found in a human donor with chronic lymphocytic leukemia. The chain links TRBV5-1 with TRBJ1-2; the D gene is unclear. The sample consisted of PBMCs, taken before ibrutinib treatment. The sequenced DNA is TGCGCCAGCAGGAACTCAGACTATGGCTACACCTTC. Protein translation: CASRNSDYGYTF.